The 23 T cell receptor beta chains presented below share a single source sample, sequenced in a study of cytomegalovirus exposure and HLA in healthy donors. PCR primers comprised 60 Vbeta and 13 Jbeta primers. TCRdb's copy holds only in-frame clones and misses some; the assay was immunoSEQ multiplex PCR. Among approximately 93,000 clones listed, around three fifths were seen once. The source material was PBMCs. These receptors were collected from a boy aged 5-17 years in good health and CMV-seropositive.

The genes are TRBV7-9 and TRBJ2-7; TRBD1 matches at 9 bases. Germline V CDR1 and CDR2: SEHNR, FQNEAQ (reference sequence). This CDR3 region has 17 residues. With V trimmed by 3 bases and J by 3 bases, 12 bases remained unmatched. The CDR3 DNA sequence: TGTGCCAGCAGCTTCCCCCCTCACTTGGGACAGGGCTACGAGCAGTACTTC. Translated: CASSFPPHLGQGYEQYF.

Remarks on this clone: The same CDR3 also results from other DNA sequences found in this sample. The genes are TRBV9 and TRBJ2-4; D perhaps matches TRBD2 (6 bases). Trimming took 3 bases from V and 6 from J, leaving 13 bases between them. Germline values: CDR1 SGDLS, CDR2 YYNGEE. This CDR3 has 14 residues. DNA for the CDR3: TGTGCCAGCAGCGCCCGGGACGGGGGAAACATTCAGTACTTC. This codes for CASSARDGGNIQYF.

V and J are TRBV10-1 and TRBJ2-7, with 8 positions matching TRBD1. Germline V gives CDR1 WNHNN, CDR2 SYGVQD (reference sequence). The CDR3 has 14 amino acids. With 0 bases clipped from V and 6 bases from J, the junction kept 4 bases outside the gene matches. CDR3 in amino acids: CASSESGTGGEQYF. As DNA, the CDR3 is TGCGCCAGCAGTGAGTCGGGAACAGGGGGCGAGCAGTACTTC.

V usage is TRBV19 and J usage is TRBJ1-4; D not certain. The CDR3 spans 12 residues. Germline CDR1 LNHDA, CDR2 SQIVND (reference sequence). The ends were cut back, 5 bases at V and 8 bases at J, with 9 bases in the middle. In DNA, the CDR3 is TGTGCCAGTAGTTTACAGCGGGAAAAACTGTTTTTT. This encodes CASSLQREKLFF.

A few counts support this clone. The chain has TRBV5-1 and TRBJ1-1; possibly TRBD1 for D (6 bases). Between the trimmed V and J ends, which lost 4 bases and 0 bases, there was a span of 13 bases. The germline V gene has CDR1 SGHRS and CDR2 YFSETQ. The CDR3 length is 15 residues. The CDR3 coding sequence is TGCGCCAGCAGCACCGGACAGTGGATGAACACTGAAGCTTTCTTT. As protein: CASSTGQWMNTEAFF. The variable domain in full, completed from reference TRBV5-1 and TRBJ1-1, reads KAGVTQTPRYLIKTRGQQVTLSCSPISGHRSVSWYQQTPGQGLQFLFEYFSETQRNKGNFPGRFSGRQFSNSRSEMNVSTLELGDSALYLCASSTGQWMNTEAFFGQGTRLTVV.

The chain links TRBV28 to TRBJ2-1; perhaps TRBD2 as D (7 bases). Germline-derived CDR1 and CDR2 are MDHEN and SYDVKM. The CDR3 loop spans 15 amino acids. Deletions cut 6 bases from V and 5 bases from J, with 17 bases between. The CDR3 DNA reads TGTGCCAGCAGGGGGGGGCAGGGCGGTGACAATGAGCAGTTCTTC. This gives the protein CASRGGQGGDNEQFF.

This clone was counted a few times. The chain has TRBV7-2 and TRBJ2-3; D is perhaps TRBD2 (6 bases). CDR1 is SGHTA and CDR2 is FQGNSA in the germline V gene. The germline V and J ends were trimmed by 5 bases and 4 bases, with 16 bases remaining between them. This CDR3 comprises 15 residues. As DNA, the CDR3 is TGTGCCAGCAGCGTCGCTGGAGGGCCTGCAGATACGCAGTATTTT. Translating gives CASSVAGGPADTQYF.

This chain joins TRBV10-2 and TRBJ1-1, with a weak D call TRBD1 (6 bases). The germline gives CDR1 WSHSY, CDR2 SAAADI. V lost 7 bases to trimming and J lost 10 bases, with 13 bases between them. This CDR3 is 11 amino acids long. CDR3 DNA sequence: TGCGCCAGCATGACTGACAGGTTAGCTTTCTTT. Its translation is CASMTDRLAFF.

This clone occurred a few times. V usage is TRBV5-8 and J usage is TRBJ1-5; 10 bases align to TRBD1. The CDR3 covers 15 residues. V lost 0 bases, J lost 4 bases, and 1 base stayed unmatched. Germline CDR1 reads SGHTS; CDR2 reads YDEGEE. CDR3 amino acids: CASSLGQGANQPQHF. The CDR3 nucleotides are TGTGCCAGCAGCTTGGGACAGGGGGCTAATCAGCCCCAGCATTTT.

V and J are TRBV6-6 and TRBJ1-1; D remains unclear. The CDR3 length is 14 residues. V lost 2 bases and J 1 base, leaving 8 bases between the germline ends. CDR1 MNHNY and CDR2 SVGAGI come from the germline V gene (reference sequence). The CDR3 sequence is CASSYTTKNTEAFF. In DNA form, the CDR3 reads TGTGCCAGCAGTTACACCACAAAGAACACTGAAGCTTTCTTT.

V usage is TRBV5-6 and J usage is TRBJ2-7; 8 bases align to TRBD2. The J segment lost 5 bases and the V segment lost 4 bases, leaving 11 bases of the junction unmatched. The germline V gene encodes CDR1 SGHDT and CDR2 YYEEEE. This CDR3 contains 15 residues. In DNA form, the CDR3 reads TGTGCCAGCAGCCGGGCGGGAGGCCCTCAAGACGAGCAGTACTTC. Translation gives CASSRAGGPQDEQYF.

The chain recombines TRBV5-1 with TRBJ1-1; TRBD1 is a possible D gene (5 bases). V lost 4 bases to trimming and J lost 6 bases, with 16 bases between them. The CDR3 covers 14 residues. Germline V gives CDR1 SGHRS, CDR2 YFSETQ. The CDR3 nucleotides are TGCGCCAGCAGCCCGGGGGTGAGGGACTCTGAAGCTTTCTTT. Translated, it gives CASSPGVRDSEAFF.

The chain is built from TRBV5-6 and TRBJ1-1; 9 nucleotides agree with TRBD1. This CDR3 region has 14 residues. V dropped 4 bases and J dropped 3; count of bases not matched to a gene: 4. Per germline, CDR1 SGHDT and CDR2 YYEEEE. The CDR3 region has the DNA TGTGCCAGCAGCCATGGGACAGGGTACACTGAAGCTTTCTTT. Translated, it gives CASSHGTGYTEAFF.

CDR3 DNA: TGTGCCAGCAGTAGGTCAGGGCGCACAGATACGCAGTATTTT. Its protein product is CASSRSGRTDTQYF. The chain carries TRBV27 and TRBJ2-3, with D perhaps TRBD1 (5 bases). V lost 5 bases, J lost 1 base, and 10 bases lay in between. CDR1 MNHEY and CDR2 SMNVEV come from the germline V gene (reference sequence). The CDR3 spans 14 residues.

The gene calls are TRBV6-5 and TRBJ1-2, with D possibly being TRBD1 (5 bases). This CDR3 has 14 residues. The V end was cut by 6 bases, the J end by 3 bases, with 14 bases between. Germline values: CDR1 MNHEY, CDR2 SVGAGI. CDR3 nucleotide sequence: TGTGCCAGCAGCTGGGGGGGGGTAGACTATGGCTACACCTTC. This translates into CASSWGGVDYGYTF.

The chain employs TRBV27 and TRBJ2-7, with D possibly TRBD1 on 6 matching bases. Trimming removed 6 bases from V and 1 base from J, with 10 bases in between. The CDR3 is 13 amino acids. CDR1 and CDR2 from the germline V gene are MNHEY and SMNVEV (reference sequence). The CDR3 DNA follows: TGTGCCAGCAGGATAACAGGGTCCTACGAGCAGTACTTC. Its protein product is CASRITGSYEQYF.

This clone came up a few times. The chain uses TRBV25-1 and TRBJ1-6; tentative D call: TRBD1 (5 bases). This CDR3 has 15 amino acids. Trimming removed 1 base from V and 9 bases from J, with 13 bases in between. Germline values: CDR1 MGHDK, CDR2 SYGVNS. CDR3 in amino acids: CASSEWGSLTSPLHF. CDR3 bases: TGTGCCAGCAGTGAATGGGGCTCATTAACTTCACCCCTCCACTTT. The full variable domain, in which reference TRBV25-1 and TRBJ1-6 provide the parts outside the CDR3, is EADIYQTPRYLVIGTGKKITLECSQTMGHDKMYWYQQDPGMELHLIHYSYGVNSTEKGDLSSESTVSRIRTEHFPLTLESARPSHTSQYLCASSEWGSLTSPLHFGNGTRLTVT.

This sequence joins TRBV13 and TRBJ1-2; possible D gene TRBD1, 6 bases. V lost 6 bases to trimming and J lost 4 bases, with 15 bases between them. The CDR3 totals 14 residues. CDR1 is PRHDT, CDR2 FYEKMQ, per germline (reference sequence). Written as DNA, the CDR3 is TGTGCCAGCAGTGAGGGGGGGTCCTCCTATGGCTACACCTTC. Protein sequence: CASSEGGSSYGYTF. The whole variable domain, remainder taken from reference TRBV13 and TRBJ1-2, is AAGVIQSPRHLIKEKRETATLKCYPIPRHDTVYWYQQGPGQDPQFLISFYEKMQSDKGSIPDRFSAQQFSDYHSELNMSSLELGDSALYFCASSEGGSSYGYTFGSGTRLTVV.

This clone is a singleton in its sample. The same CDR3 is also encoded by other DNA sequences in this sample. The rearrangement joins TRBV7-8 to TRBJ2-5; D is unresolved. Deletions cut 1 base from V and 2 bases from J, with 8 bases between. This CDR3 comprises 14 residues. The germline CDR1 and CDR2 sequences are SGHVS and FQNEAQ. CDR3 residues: CASSLVASQETQYF. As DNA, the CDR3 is TGTGCCAGCAGCTTAGTAGCCTCACAAGAGACCCAGTACTTC.

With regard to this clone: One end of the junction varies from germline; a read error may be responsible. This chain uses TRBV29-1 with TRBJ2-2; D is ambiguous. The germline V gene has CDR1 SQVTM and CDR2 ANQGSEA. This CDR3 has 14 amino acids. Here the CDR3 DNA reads TGCAGCGTTGCTCCAGGAACGAACACCAGGGAGCTGTTTTTT. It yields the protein CSVAPGTNTRELFF.

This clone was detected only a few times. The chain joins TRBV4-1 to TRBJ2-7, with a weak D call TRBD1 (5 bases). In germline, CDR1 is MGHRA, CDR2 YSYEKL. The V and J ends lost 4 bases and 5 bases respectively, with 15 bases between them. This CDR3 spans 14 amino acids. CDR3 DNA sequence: TGCGCCAGCAGCCCCCTAGGACACAACGACGAGCAGTACTTC. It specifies CASSPLGHNDEQYF.

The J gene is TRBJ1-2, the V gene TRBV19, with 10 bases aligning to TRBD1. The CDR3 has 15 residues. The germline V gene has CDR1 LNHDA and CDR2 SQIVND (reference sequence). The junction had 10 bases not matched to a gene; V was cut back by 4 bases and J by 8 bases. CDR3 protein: CASSTRQGALGGYTF. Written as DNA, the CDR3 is TGTGCCAGTAGTACCCGACAGGGGGCATTGGGCGGCTACACCTTC.

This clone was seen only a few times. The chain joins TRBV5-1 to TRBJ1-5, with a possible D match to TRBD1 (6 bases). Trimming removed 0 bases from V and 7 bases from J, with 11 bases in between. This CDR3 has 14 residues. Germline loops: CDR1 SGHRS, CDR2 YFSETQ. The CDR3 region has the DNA TGCGCCAGCAGCTTGGGGGGGCGGGGGCAGCCCCAGCATTTT. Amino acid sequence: CASSLGGRGQPQHF.